This TCR beta chain is from a study of OX40 agonist ivuxolimab in advanced cancers. Study details: The patients got ivuxolimab, which is an agonistic anti-OX40 (CD134) antibody. Hepatocellular carcinoma, melanoma, renal cell or head and neck cancer occurred in dose-escalation patients.

Whole-study findings and limits: Clonal expansion by week 6 occurred in CD4+ and CD8+ blood T cells (at 0.1 to 3.0 mg/kg). CD8+ T cells averaged more expanded clones than CD4+.

Worth noting for this clone: What it binds is unknown.

The table came from immunoSEQ multiplex PCR; TCRdb's copy has only in-frame clones and leaves some out. Here the sample spans tens of thousands of clones, about four fifths being singletons. V was clipped by 10 bases and J by 8 bases, with 17 bases between them. The CDR3 totals 12 residues. Germline values: CDR1 MDHEN, CDR2 SYDVKM. V gene TRBV28 combines with J gene TRBJ1-2; a possible D gene is TRBD1 (5 bases). This TCR derives from an adult with an advanced solid tumor such as melanoma, head and neck, liver or kidney cancer. The starting material was CD4+ or CD8+ T cells sorted from blood, obtained in a trial of the OX40 agonist ivuxolimab. This CDR3 is CAIPNGGSGYTF. The CDR3 nucleotides are TGTGCCATCCCCAATGGGGGGAGCGGCTACACCTTC.